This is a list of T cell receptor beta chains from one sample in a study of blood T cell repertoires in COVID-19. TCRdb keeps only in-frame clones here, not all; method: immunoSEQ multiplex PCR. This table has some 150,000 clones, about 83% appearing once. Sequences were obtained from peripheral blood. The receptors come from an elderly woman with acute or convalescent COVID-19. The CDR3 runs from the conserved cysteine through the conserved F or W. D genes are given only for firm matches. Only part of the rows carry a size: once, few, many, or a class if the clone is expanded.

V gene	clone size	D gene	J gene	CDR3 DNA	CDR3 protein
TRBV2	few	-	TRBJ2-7	TGTGCCAGCAGTGAAGCGAGAGGGAACGAGCAGTACTTC	CASSEARGNEQYF
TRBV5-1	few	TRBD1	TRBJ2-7	TGCGCCAGCAGCAGGGGACAGGGGTTATTCTACGAGCAGTACTTC	CASSRGQGLFYEQYF
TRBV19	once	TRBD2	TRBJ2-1	TGTGCCAGTAGATCCGGAGTAGCGGGAGTGGAAGAGCAGTTCTTC	CASRSGVAGVEEQFF
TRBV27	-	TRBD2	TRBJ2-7	TGTGCCAGCAGTTCCGGACTAGCGGGAGTTCGTGAGCAGTACTTC	CASSSGLAGVREQYF
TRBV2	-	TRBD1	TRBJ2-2	TGTGCCAGCAGCTCCCGGGACAGCCTCACCGGGGAGCTGTTTTTT	CASSSRDSLTGELFF
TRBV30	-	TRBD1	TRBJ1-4	TGTGCCTGGAGTCTAGACAGGGGTAATGAAAAACTGTTTTTT	CAWSLDRGNEKLFF
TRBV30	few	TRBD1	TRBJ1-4	TGTGCCTGGGCCCGGGACAGTAATGAAAAACTGTTTTTT	CAWARDSNEKLFF
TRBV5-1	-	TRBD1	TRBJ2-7	TGCGCCAGCACCCTGGCCGCAGGGACAGCATCCTACGAGCAGTACTTC	CASTLAAGTASYEQYF
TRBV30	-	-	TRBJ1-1	TGTGCCTGGAGTGTACCGGGACACGGCACTGAAGCTTTCTTT	CAWSVPGHGTEAFF
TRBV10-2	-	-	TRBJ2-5	TGCGCCAGCAGTGGGGGCGCCGAGACCCAGTACTTC	CASSGGAETQYF
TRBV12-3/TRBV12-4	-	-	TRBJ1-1	TGTGCCAGCAGAGGGTTGGGGAGTGGGGAAGCTTTCTTT	CASRGLGSGEAFF
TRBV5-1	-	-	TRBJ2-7	TGCGCCAGCAGCCCCAGGGGATACAGCTCCTACGAGCAGTACTTC	CASSPRGYSSYEQYF
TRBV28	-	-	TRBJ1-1	TGTGCCAGCAGTCTCCCCCAGGGGCCAAGGACTGAAGCTTTCTTT	CASSLPQGPRTEAFF
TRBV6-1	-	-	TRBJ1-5	TGTGCCAGCAGTGAATCAATTTTTCTAACAGGGTCGGGCCAGCCCCAGCATTTT	CASSESIFLTGSGQPQHF
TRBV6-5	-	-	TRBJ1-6	TGTGCCAGCAGTTATCTCCGGGGAAATTCACCCCTCCACTTT	CASSYLRGNSPLHF
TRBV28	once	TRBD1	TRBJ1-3	TGTGCCAGCAGTTTAGCAGGACAGGGGTTTGGAAACACCATATATTTT	CASSLAGQGFGNTIYF
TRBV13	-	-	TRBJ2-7	TGTGCCAGCAGCTACCCGACAGGAGCCTACGAGCAGTACTTC	CASSYPTGAYEQYF
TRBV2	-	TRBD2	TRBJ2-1	TGTGCCAGCAGTGGACTAGCGGGTTACAATGAGCAGTTCTTC	CASSGLAGYNEQFF
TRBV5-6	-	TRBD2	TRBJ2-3	TGTGCCAGCAGCTTGCGGGCTAGCGGAACCACAGATACGCAGTATTTT	CASSLRASGTTDTQYF
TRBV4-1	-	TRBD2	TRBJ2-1	TGCGCCAGCAGCCAAGGGGGACTAGCGGGAGTACGCACCTACAATGAGCAGTTCTTC	CASSQGGLAGVRTYNEQFF
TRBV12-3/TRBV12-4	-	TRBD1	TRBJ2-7	TGTGCCAGCACCTGGACAGGGGGCTACGAGCAGTACTTC	CASTWTGGYEQYF
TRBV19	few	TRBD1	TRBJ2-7	TGTGCCAGTAGTGTCCGCCGGGACAGGGACTACGAGCAGTACTTC	CASSVRRDRDYEQYF
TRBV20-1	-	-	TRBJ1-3	TGCAGTGCTAGTTGGGCGATCTCTGGAAACACCATATATTTT	CSASWAISGNTIYF
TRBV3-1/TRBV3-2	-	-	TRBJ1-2	TGTGCCAGCAGCGTTGGGCGGGGATTAAACTATGGCTACACCTTC	CASSVGRGLNYGYTF
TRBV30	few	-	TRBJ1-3	TGTGCCTGGAGTCCCGGGAGCTCTGGAAACACCATATATTTT	CAWSPGSSGNTIYF
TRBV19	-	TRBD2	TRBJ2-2	TGTGCCATCAAACGGGGGGACACCGGGGAGCTGTTTTTT	CAIKRGDTGELFF
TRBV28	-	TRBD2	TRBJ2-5	TGTGCCAGCAGCCGGGGGGGGGCCCGTAAGACCCAGTACTTC	CASSRGGARKTQYF
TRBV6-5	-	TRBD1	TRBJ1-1	TGTGCCAGCAGTTACTGGCCGGGACAGGGGTCTGAAGCTTTCTTT	CASSYWPGQGSEAFF
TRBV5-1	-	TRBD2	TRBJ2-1	TGCGCCAGCAGCAGTACGGGAGGCTTAGGAGAGCAGTTCTTC	CASSSTGGLGEQFF
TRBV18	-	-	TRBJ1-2	TGTGCCAGCTCACCACAACAGGACAAAGATCTCGGCTACACCTTC	CASSPQQDKDLGYTF
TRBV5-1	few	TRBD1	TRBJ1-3	TGCGCCAGCAGCCATTACCAAGGGACAGCCGATTCCATATATTTT	CASSHYQGTADSIYF